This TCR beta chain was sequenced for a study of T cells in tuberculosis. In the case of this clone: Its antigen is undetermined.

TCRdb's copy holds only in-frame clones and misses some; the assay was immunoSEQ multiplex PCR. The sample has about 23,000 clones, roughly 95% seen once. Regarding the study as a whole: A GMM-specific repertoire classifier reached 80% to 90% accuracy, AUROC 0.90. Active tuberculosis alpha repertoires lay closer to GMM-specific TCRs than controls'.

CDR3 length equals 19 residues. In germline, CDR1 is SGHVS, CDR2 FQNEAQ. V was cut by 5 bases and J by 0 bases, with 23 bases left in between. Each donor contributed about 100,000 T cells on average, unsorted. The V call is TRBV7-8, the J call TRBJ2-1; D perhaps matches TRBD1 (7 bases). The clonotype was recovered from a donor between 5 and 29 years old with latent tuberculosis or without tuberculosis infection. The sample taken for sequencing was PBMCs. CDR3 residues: CASSHRQGGWGSSYNEQFF. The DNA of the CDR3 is TGTGCCAGCAGCCATAGACAGGGAGGTTGGGGAAGCTCCTACAATGAGCAGTTCTTC. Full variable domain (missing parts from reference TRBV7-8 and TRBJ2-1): GAGVSQSPRYKVAKRGQDVALRCDPISGHVSLFWYQQALGQGPEFLTYFQNEAQLDKSGLPSDRFFAERPEGSVSTLKIQRTQQEDSAVYLCASSHRQGGWGSSYNEQFFGPGTRLTVL.